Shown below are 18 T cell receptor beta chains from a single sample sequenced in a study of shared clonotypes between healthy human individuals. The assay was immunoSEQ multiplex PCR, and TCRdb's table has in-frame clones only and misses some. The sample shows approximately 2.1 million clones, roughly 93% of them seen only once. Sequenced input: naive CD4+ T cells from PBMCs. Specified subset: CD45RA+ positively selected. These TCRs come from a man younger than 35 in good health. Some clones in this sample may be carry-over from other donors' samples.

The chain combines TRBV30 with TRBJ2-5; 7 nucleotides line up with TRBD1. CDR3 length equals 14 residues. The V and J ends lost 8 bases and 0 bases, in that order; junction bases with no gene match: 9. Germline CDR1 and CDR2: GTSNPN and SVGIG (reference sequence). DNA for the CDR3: TGTGCCGGGACAGAGTACCCGTACCAAGAGACCCAGTACTTC. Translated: CAGTEYPYQETQYF.

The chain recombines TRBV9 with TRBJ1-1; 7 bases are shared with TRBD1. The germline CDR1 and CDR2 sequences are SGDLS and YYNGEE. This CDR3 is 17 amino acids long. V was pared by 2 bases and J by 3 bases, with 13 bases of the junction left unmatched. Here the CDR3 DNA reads TGTGCCAGCAGCGTGGGACAGTCCTATTATCAGGACACTGAAGCTTTCTTT. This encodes CASSVGQSYYQDTEAFF.

The CDR3 region is CASSRTGGRIGNTIYF. CDR3 DNA sequence: TGTGCCAGTAGTCGAACCGGAGGCAGGATTGGAAACACCATATATTTT. The J gene is TRBJ1-3, the V gene TRBV19, with D uncertain. This CDR3 comprises 16 residues. Germline V gene data show CDR1 as LNHDA and CDR2 as SQIVND (reference sequence). Trimming took 5 bases from V and 3 from J, leaving 17 bases between them.

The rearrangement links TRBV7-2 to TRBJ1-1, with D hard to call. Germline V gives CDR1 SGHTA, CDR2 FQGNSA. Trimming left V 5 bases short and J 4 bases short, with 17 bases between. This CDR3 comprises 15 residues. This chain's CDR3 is CASSLGGRVSTEAFF. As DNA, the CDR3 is TGTGCCAGCAGCCTGGGCGGCCGGGTGAGCACTGAAGCTTTCTTT.

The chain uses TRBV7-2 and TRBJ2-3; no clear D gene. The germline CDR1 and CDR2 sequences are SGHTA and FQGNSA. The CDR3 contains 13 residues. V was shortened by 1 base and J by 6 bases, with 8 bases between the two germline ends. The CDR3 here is CASSLEERDTQYF. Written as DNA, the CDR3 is TGTGCCAGCAGCTTAGAGGAGAGGGATACGCAGTATTTT.

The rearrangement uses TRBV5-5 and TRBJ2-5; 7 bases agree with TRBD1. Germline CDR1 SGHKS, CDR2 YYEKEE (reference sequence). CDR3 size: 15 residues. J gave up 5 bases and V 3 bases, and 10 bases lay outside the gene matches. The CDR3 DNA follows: TGTGCCAGCAGCTCGTTACAGGGGTTATCGGAGACCCAGTACTTC. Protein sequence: CASSSLQGLSETQYF.

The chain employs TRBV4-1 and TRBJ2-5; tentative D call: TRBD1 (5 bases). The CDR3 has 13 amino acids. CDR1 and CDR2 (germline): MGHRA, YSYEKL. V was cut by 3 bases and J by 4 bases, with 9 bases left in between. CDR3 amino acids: CASSQGPIETQYF. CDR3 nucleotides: TGCGCCAGCAGCCAGGGGCCCATAGAGACCCAGTACTTC.

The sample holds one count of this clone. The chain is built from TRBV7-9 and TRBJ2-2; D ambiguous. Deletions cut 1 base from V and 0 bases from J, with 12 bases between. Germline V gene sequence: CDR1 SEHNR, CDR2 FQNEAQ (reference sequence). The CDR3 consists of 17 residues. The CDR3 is CASSLGPAVPNTGELFF. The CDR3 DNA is TGTGCCAGCAGCTTAGGGCCGGCCGTTCCGAACACCGGGGAGCTGTTTTTT.

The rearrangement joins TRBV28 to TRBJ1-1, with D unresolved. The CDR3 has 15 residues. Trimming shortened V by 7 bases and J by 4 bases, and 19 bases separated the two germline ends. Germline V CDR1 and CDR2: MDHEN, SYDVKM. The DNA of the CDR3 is TGTGCCAGCACCTCACCCGGCGGTTTCGGCACTGAAGCTTTCTTT. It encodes CASTSPGGFGTEAFF.

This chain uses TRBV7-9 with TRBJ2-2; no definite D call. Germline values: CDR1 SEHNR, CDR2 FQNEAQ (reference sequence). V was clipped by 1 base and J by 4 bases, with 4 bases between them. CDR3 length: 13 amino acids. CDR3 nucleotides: TGTGCCAGCAGCTTAGTGGCCACCGGGGAGCTGTTTTTT. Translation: CASSLVATGELFF.

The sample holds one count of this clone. CDR3 sequence reads: CAWGYGTALLGQPQHF. The CDR3 DNA reads TGTGCCTGGGGGTATGGGACGGCCCTTCTGGGACAGCCCCAGCATTTT. This chain connects TRBV30 to TRBJ1-5, with a tentative D call TRBD1 (5 bases). The germline V and J ends were trimmed by 5 bases and 7 bases, with 24 bases remaining between them. In germline, CDR1 is GTSNPN, CDR2 SVGIG (reference sequence). The CDR3 has 16 amino acids.

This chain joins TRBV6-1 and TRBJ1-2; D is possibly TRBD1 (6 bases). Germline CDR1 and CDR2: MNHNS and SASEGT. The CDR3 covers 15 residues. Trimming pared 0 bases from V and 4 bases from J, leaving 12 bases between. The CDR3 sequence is CASSEARGGTYGYTF. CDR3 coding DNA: TGTGCCAGCAGTGAAGCCCGAGGGGGGACCTATGGCTACACCTTC.

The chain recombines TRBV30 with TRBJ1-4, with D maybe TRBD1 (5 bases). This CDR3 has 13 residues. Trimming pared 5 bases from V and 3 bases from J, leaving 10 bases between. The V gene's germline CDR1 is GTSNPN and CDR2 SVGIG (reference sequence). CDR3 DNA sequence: TGTGCCTGGGCCGGGGGGGCTAATGAAAAACTGTTTTTT. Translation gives CAWAGGANEKLFF.

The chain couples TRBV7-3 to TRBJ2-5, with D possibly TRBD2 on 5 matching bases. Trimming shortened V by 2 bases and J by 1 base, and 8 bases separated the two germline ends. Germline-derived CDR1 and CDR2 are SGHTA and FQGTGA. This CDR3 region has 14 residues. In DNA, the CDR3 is TGTGCCAGCAGCTTACGGGGAGTCCAAGAGACCCAGTACTTC. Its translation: CASSLRGVQETQYF.

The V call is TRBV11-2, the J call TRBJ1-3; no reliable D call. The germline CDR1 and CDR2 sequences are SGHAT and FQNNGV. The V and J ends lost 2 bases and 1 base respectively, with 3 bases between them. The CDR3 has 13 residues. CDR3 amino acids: CASSLSSGNTIYF. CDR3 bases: TGTGCCAGCAGCTTATCGTCTGGAAACACCATATATTTT. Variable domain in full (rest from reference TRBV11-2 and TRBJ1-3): EAGVAQSPRYKIIEKRQSVAFWCNPISGHATLYWYQQILGQGPKLLIQFQNNGVVDDSQLPKDRFSAERLKGVDSTLKIQPAKLEDSAVYLCASSLSSGNTIYFGEGSWLTVV.

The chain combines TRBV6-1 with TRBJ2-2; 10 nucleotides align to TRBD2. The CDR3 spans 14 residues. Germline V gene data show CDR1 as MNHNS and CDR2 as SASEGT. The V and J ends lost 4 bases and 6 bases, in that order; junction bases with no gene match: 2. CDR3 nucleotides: TGTGCCAGCAGTGTAGCGGGAGGACCCGGGGAGCTGTTTTTT. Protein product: CASSVAGGPGELFF.

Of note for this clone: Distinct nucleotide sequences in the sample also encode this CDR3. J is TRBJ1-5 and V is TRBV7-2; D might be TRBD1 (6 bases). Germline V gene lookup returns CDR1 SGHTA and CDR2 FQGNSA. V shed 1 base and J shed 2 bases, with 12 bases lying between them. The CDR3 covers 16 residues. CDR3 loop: CASSLGQGLGNQPQHF. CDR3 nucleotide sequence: TGTGCCAGCAGCTTAGGCCAGGGGTTAGGCAATCAGCCCCAGCATTTT.

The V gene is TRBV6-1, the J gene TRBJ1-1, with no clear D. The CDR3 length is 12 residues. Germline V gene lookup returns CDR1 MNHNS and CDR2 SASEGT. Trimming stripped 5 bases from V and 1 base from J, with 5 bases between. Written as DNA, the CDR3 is TGTGCCAGCAGTTCCCAGAACACTGAAGCTTTCTTT. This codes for CASSSQNTEAFF.